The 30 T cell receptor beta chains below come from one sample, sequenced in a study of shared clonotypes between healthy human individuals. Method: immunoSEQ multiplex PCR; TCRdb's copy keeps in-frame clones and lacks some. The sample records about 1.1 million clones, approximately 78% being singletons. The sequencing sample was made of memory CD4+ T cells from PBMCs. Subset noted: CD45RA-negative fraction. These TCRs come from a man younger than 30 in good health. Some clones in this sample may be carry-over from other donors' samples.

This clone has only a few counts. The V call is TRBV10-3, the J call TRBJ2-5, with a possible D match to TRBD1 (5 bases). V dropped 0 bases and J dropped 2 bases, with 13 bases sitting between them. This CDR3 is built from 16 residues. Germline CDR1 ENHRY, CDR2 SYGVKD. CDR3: CAISESDFRGQETQYF. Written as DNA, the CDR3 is TGTGCCATCAGTGAGTCTGACTTTAGGGGTCAAGAGACCCAGTACTTC.

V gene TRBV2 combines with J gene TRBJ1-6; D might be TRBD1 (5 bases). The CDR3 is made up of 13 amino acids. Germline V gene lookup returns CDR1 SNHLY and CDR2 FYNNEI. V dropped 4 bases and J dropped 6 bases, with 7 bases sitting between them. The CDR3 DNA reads TGTGCCAGCAGTGTAGACAGTAATTCACCCCTCCACTTT. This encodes CASSVDSNSPLHF.

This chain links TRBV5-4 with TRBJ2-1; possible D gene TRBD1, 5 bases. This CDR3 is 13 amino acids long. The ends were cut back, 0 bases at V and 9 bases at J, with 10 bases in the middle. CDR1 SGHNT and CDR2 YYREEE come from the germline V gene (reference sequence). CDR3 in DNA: TGTGCCAGCAGCTTGGAATTCAGGGTTGAGCAGTTCTTC. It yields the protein CASSLEFRVEQFF. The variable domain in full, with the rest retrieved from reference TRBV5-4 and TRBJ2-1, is ETGVTQSPTHLIKTRGQQVTLRCSSQSGHNTVSWYQQALGQGPQFIFQYYREEENGRGNFPPRFSGLQFPNYSSELNVNALELDDSALYLCASSLEFRVEQFFGPGTRLTVL.

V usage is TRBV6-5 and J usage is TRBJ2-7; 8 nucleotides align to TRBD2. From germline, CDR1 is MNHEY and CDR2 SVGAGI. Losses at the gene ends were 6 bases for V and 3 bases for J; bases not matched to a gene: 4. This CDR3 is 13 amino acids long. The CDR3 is CASRETSGYEQYF. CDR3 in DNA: TGTGCCAGCAGAGAAACTAGCGGCTACGAGCAGTACTTC.

This CDR3 is CASSPGTQTYEQYF. The CDR3 nucleotides read TGTGCCAGCAGCCCCGGGACGCAGACCTACGAGCAGTACTTC. The rearrangement joins TRBV28 to TRBJ2-7; D assignment may be TRBD1 or TRBD2 (5 bases each). In germline, CDR1 is MDHEN, CDR2 SYDVKM. This CDR3 has 14 amino acids. Trimming removed 6 bases at V and 2 bases at J, with 14 bases between.

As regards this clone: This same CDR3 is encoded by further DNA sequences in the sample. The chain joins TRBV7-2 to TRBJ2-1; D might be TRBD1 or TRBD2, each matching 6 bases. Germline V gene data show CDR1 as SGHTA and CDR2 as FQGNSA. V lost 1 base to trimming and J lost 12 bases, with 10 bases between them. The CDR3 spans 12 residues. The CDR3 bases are TGTGCCAGCAGCTTAGTAGGGGGGCGGCAGTTCTTC. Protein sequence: CASSLVGGRQFF.

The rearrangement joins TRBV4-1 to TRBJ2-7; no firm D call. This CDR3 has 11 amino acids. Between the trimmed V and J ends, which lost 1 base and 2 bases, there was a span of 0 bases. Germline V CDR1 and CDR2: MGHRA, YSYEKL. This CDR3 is CASSQAYEQYF. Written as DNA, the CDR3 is TGCGCCAGCAGCCAAGCCTACGAGCAGTACTTC.

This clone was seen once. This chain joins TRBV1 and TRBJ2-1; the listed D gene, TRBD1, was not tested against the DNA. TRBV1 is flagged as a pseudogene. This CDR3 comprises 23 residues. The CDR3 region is CTSSHRVEKGTGDHLGFWNEQFF. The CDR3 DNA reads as TGCACCAGCAGCCACCGGGTTGAAAAAGGGACAGGGGACCATCTAGGGTTTTGGAATGAGCAGTTCTTC.

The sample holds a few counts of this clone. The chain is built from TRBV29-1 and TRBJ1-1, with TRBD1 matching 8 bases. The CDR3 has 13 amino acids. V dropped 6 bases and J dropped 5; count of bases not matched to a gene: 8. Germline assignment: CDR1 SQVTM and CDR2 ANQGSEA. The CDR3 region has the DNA TGCAGCGTCGCAGGGGGCTGGGGTACTGAAGCTTTCTTT. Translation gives CSVAGGWGTEAFF. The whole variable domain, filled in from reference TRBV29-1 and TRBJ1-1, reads SAVISQKPSRDICQRGTSLTIQCQVDSQVTMMFWYRQQPGQSLTLIATANQGSEATYESGFVIDKFPISRPNLTFSTLTVSNMSPEDSSIYLCSVAGGWGTEAFFGQGTRLTVV.

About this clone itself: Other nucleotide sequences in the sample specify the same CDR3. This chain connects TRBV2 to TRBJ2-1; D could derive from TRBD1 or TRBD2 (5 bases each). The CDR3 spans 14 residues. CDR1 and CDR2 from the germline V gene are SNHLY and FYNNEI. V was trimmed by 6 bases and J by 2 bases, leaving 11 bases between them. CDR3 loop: CASRRDGAYNEQFF. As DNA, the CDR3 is TGTGCCAGCAGGAGGGACGGTGCCTACAATGAGCAGTTCTTC.

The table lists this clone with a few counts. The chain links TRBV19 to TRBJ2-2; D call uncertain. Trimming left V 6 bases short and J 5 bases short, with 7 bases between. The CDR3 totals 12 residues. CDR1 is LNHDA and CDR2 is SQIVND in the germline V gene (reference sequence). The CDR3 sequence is CASSEYTGELFF. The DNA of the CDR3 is TGTGCCAGTAGCGAGTATACCGGGGAGCTGTTTTTT.

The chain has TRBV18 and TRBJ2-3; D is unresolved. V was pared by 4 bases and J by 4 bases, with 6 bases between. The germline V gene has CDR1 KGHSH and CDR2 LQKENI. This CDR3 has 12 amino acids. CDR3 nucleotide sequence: TGTGCCAGCTCACGAGGCCCAGATACGCAGTATTTT. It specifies CASSRGPDTQYF.

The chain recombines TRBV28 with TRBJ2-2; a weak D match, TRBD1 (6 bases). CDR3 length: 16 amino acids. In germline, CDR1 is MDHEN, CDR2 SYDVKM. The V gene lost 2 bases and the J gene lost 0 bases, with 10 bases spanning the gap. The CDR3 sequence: CASSLQGSANTGELFF. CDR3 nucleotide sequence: TGTGCCAGCAGTTTACAGGGGTCGGCGAACACCGGGGAGCTGTTTTTT. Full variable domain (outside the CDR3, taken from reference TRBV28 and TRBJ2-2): DVKVTQSSRYLVKRTGEKVFLECVQDMDHENMFWYRQDPGLGLRLIYFSYDVKMKEKGDIPEGYSVSREKKERFSLILESASTNQTSMYLCASSLQGSANTGELFFGEGSRLTVL.

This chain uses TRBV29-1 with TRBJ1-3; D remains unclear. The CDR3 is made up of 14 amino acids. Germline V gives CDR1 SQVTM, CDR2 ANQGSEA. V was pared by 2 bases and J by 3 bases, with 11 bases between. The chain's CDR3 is CSVELPSGGNTIYF. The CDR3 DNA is TGCAGCGTTGAACTCCCGTCGGGTGGAAACACCATATATTTT. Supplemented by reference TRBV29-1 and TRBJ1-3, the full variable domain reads SAVISQKPSRDICQRGTSLTIQCQVDSQVTMMFWYRQQPGQSLTLIATANQGSEATYESGFVIDKFPISRPNLTFSTLTVSNMSPEDSSIYLCSVELPSGGNTIYFGEGSWLTVV.

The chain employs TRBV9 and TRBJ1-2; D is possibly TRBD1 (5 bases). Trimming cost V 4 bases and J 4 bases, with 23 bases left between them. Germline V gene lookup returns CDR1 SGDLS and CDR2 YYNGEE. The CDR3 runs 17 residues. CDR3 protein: CASSPHPDSPSVYGYTF. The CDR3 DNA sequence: TGTGCCAGCAGCCCCCACCCCGACAGTCCTTCGGTCTATGGCTACACCTTC.

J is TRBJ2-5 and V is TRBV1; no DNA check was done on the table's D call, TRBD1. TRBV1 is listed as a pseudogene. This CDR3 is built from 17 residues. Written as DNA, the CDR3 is TGCACCAGCAGCCAAGATAAATCCGGGACAGTCCAAGAGACCCAGTACTTC. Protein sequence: CTSSQDKSGTVQETQYF.

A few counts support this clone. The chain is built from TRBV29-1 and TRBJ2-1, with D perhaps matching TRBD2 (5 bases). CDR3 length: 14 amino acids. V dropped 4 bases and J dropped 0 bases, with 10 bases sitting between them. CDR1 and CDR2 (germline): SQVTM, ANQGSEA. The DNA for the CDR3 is TGCAGCGTTGCTGGAGCGGCCTCCTACAATGAGCAGTTCTTC. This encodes CSVAGAASYNEQFF.

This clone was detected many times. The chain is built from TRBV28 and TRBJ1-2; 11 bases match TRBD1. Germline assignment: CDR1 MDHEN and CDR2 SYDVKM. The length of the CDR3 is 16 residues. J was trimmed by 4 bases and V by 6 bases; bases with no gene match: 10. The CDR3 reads CASRESGTGGVYGYTF. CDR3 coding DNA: TGTGCCAGCAGGGAGTCCGGGACAGGGGGTGTCTATGGCTACACCTTC.

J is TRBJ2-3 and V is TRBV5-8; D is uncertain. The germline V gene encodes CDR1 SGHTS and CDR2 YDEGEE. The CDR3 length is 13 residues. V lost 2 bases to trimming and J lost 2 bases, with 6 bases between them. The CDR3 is CASSFQPTDTQYF. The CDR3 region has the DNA TGTGCCAGCAGCTTCCAACCCACAGATACGCAGTATTTT.

The CDR3 protein is CASSFFLREQYF. CDR3 bases: TGTGCCAGCAGTTTCTTTCTGCGGGAGCAGTACTTC. The V and J genes are TRBV28 and TRBJ2-7; D not resolved. Trimming stripped 3 bases from V and 7 bases from J, with 10 bases between. Germline CDR1 MDHEN, CDR2 SYDVKM. The CDR3 consists of 12 residues.

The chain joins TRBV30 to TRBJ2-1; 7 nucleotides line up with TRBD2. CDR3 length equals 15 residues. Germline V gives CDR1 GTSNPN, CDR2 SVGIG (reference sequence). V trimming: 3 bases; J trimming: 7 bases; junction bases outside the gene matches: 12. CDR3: CAWSQLAGVANEQFF. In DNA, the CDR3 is TGTGCCTGGAGCCAGCTGGCGGGAGTGGCGAATGAGCAGTTCTTC. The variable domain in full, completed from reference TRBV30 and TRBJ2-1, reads SQTIHQWPATLVQPVGSPLSLECTVEGTSNPNLYWYRQAAGRGLQLLFYSVGIGQISSEVPQNLSASRPQDRQFILSSKKLLLSDSGFYLCAWSQLAGVANEQFFGPGTRLTVL.

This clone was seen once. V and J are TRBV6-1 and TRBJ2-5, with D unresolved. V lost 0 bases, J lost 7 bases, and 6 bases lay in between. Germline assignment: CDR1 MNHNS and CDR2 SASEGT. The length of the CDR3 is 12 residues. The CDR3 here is CASSEAGPTQYF. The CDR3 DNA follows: TGTGCCAGCAGTGAAGCGGGTCCGACCCAGTACTTC.

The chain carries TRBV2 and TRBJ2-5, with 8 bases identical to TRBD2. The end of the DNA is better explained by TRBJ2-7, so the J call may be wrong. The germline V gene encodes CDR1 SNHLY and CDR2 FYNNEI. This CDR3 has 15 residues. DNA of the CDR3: TGTGCCAGCAGTGAATGGGCTAGCGGGTCCTACGAGCAGTACTTC. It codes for CASSEWASGSYEQYF.

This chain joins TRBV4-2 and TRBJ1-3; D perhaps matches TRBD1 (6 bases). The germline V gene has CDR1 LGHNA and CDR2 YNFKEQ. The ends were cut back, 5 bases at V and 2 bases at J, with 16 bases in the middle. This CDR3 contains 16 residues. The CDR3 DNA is TGTGCCAGCAGCGCCCTGGTGGCAGGGGCTGGAAACACCATATATTTT. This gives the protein CASSALVAGAGNTIYF.

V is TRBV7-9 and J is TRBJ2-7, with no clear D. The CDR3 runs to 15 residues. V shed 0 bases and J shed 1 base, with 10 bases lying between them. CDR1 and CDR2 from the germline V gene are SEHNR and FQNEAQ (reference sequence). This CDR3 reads CASSLAGSLSYEQYF. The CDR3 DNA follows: TGTGCCAGCAGCTTAGCGGGCAGTTTATCCTACGAGCAGTACTTC.

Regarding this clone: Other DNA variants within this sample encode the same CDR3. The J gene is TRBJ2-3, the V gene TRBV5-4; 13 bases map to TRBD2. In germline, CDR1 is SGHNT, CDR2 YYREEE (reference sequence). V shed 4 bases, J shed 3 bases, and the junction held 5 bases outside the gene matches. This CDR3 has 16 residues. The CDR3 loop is CASSRGLAGVTDTQYF. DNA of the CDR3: TGTGCCAGCAGCAGAGGACTAGCGGGAGTTACAGATACGCAGTATTTT. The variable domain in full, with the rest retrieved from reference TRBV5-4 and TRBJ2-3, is ETGVTQSPTHLIKTRGQQVTLRCSSQSGHNTVSWYQQALGQGPQFIFQYYREEENGRGNFPPRFSGLQFPNYSSELNVNALELDDSALYLCASSRGLAGVTDTQYFGPGTRLTVL.

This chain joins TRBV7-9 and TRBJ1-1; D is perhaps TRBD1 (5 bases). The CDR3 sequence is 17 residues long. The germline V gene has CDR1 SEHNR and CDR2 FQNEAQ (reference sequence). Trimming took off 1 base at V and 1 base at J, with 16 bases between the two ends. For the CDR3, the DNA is TGTGCCAGCAGCTTAGGGGCGTTGGGGCGTCCGAACACTGAAGCTTTCTTT. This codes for CASSLGALGRPNTEAFF.

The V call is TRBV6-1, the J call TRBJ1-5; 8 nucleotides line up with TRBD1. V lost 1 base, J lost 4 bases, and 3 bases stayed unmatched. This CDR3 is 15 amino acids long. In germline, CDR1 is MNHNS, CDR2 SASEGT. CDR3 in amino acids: CASSEGQGMNQPQHF. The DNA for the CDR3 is TGTGCCAGCAGTGAAGGACAGGGGATGAATCAGCCCCAGCATTTT.

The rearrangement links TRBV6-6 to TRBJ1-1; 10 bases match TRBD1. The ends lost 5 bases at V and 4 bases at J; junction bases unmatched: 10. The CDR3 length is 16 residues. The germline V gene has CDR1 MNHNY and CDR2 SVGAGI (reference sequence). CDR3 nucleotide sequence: TGTGCCAGCAGTCAACGGGGACAGGGGATTGGCACTGAAGCTTTCTTT. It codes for CASSQRGQGIGTEAFF.

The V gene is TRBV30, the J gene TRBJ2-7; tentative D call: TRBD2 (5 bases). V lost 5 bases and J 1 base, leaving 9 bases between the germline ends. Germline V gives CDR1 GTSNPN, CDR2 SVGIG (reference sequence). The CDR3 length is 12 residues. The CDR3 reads CAWAGDSYEQYF. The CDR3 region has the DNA TGTGCCTGGGCGGGTGATTCCTACGAGCAGTACTTC.